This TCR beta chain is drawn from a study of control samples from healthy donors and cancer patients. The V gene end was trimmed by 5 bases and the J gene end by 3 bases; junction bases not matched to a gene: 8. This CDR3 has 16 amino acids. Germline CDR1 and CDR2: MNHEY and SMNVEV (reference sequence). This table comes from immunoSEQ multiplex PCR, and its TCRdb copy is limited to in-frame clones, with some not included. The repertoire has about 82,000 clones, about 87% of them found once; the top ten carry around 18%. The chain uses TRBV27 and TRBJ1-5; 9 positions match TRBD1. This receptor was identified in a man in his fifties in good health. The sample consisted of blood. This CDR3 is CASSPRTGVNNQPQHF. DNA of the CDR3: TGTGCCAGCAGTCCTCGGACAGGGGTAAACAATCAGCCCCAGCATTTT.